The T cell receptor beta chain described here comes from a study of OX40 agonist ivuxolimab in advanced cancers. Study information: Patient treatment consisted of intravenous ivuxolimab administration every 2 weeks at 0.01 to 10 mg/kg. Study-wide results and limits: Expanded clones tended on average to be more numerous among CD8+ T cells than CD4+.

Researchers took blood at baseline, on cycle 4 day 1, and on cycle 7 day 1. About this clone itself: Antigen unknown.

Germline V lookup: CDR1 WSHSY, CDR2 SAAADI. V dropped 10 bases and J dropped 3; count of bases not matched to a gene: 10. The CDR3 has 15 amino acids. The protocol was immunoSEQ multiplex PCR, while the TCRdb copy is restricted to in-frame clones and leaves out a portion. Among around 76,000 clones listed, 86% were seen once. This rearrangement joins TRBV10-2 to TRBJ2-2, with 8 bases matching TRBD2. The sequenced sample was CD4+ or CD8+ T cells sorted from blood, obtained in a trial of the OX40 agonist ivuxolimab. The origin of this receptor is an adult with an advanced solid tumor such as melanoma, head and neck, liver or kidney cancer. The CDR3 region has the DNA TGCGCCACCAACGCCCGGGGGGGCGACACCGGGGAGCTGTTTTTT. It codes for CATNARGGDTGELFF.